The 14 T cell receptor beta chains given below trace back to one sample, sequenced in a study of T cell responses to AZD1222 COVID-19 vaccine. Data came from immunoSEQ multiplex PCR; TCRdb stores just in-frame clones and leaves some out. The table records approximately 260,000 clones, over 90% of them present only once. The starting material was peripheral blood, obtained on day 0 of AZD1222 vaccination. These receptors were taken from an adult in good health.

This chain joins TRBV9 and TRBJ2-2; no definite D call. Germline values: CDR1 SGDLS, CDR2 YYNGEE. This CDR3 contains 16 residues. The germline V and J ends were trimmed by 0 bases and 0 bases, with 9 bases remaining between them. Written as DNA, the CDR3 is TGTGCCAGCAGCGTAGGGTCGCGGTCGAACACCGGGGAGCTGTTTTTT. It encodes CASSVGSRSNTGELFF.

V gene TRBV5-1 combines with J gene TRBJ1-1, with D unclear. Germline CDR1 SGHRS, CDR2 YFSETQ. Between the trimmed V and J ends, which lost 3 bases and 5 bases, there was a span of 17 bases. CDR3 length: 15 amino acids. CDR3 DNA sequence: TGCGCCAGCAGCTGGTCCGGGCAAAAGATGACTGAAGCTTTCTTT. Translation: CASSWSGQKMTEAFF.

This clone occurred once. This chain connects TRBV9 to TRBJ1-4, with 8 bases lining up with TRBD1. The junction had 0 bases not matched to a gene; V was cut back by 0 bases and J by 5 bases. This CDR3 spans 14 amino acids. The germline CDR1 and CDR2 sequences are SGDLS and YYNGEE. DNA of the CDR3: TGTGCCAGCAGCGTAGCAGGGGGCAATGAAAAACTGTTTTTT. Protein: CASSVAGGNEKLFF.

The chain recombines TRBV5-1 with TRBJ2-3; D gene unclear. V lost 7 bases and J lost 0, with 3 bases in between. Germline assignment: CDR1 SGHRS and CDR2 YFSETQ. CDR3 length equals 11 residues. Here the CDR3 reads CASSSTDTQYF. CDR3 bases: TGCGCCAGCTCGAGCACAGATACGCAGTATTTT.

CDR3 nucleotide sequence: TGTGCCAGCAGCAAACGGCCTTCGGGGGATCAGCCCCAGCATTTT. Its translation is CASSKRPSGDQPQHF. The chain joins TRBV21-1 to TRBJ1-5. TRBV21-1 is flagged as a pseudogene. This CDR3 comprises 15 residues.

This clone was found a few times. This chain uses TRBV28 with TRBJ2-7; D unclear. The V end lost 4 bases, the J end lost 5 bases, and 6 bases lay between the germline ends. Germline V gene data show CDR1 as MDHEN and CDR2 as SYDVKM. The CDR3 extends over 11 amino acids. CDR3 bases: TGTGCCAGCAGTTCCCAGAACGAGCAGTACTTC. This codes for CASSSQNEQYF.

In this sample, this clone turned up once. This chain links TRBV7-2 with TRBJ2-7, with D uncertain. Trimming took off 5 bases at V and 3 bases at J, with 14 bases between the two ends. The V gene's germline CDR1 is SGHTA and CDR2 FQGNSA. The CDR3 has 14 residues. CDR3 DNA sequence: TGTGCCAGCAGCCCTCCACGTAGGTTCTACGAGCAGTACTTC. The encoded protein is CASSPPRRFYEQYF.

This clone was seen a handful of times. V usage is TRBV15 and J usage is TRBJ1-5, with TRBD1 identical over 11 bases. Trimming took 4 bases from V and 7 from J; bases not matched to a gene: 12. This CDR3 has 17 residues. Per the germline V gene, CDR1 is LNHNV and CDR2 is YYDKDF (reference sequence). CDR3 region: CATSTRRGQGARQPQHF. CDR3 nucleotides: TGTGCCACCAGCACCCGACGCGGACAGGGGGCTAGGCAGCCCCAGCATTTT. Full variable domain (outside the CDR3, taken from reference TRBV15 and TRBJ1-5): DAMVIQNPRYQVTQFGKPVTLSCSQTLNHNVMYWYQQKSSQAPKLLFHYYDKDFNNEADTPDNFQSRRPNTSFCFLDIRSPGLGDTAMYLCATSTRRGQGARQPQHFGDGTRLSIL.

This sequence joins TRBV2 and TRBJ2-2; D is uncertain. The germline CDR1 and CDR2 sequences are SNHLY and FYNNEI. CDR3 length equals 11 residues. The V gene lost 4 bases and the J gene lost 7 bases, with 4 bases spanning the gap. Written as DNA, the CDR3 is TGTGCCAGCAGTGTTAGCGGGGAGCTGTTTTTT. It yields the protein CASSVSGELFF. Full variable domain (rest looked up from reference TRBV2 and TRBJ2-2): EPEVTQTPSHQVTQMGQEVILRCVPISNHLYFYWYRQILGQKVEFLVSFYNNEISEKSEIFDDQFSVERPDGSNFTLKIRSTKLEDSAMYFCASSVSGELFFGEGSRLTVL.

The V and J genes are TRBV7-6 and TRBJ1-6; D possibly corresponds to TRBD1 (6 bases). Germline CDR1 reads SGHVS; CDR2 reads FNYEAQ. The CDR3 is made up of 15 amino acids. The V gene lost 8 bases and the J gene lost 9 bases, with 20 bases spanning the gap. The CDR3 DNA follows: TGTGCCAGCGCTGAGGCCGGGACAAGGGGTTCACCCCTCCACTTT. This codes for CASAEAGTRGSPLHF.

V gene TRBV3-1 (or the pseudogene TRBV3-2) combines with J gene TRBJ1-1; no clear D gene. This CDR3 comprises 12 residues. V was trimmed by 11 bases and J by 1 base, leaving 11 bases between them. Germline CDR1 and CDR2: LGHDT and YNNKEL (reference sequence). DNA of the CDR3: TGTGCCTCACAAAATCCGAACACTGAAGCTTTCTTT. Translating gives CASQNPNTEAFF.

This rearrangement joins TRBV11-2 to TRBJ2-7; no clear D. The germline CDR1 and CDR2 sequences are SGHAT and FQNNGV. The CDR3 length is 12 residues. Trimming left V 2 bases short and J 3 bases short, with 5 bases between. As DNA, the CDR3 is TGTGCCAGCAGCTTAAGCAGCTACGAGCAGTACTTC. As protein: CASSLSSYEQYF.

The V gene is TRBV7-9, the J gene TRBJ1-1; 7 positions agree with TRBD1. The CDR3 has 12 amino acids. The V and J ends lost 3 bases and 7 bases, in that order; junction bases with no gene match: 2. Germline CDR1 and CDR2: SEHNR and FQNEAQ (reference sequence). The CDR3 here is CASSFRGVEAFF. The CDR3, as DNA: TGTGCCAGCAGCTTCAGGGGGGTTGAAGCTTTCTTT.

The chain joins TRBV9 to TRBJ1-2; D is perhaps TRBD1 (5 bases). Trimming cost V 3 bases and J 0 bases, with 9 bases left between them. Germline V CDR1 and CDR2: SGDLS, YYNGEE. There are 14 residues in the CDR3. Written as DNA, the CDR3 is TGTGCCAGCAGCGCCCTGACAGCTAACTATGGCTACACCTTC. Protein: CASSALTANYGYTF.